This note documents a single T cell receptor beta chain sequence. Its antigen specificity is not known. No much larger clone is present one base from it, and per-base qualities are unavailable. The CDR3, from cysteine to phenylalanine, totals 13 residues. The read is trimmed to its CDR3 DNA, 39 bases read in frame from base 1. CDR1 GTSNPN and CDR2 SVGIG were looked up in the germline V gene (reference sequence). V is pared back by 5 bases and J by 5 bases, with 15 bases lying between the germline termini. The sample is drawn from a study of cytomegalovirus exposure and HLA in healthy donors (dated by TCRdb to about 2017). In terms of the full investigation: In an earlier analysis of approximately 500 of the donors, about 260 Gb of sequence data and just under 120 million unique TCR beta sequences from 150 million to 200 million T cells were reported. An early release that covered more than 550 HLA-typed donors contained about 300 gigabases of sequencing data and 65 million to 100 million unique TCR sequences. Of the roughly 400 genotyped donors, over 70% fell in the genetic ancestry cluster associated with self-reported Caucasian donors. The aim of the study was to test whether cataloging public T cell receptors could identify signatures of past pathogen exposure. Using immunosequencing, the study profiled T cell repertoires from 640 or so subjects and related those repertoires to cytomegalovirus serostatus. In addition to the first cohort of 666 subjects, a separate validation cohort of approximately 120 different subjects was used. To predict cytomegalovirus infection status, the study brought together high-throughput TCR immunosequencing, statistical association of individual TCRs with disease status, and machine learning. To study patterns of TCR occurrence, a later analysis re-analyzed previously published TCR beta repertoires from 650 to 750 donors and added high-resolution HLA genotyping. Rather than drawing on any new phenotypic data, the later analysis identified candidate immune exposures from TCR beta sequences and the way those sequences occurred across donors. An earlier analysis of 500 to 750 of the donors applied high-throughput TCR beta sequencing to assess whether each TCR beta V gene segment acted as functional or pseudogenic. Donor age, sex, ethnicity and CMV serostatus were compiled alongside the repertoire data. Genome-wide SNP genotypes for about 55% of the 666 donors were used in a later genetic analysis, which treated that subset as a discovery cohort. All discovery cohort repertoires had been generated using a single sequencing platform. HLA typing included class I and class II loci at four-digit resolution. The number of donors typed differed by locus, with roughly 629-640 for A, B, C, DRB1 and DQB1, about 500 for DQA1, some 570 for DPA1, and around 430 for DPB1. Four to six DR-DQ haplotypes were handled as single units for association and clustering, since linkage in the cohort was strong. Among about 400 genotyped donors of the cohort, an average of around 220,000 unique TCR beta nucleotide sequences was sequenced per donor, of which about 19% were non-productive. Overall results and qualifications from the work: According to a later analysis, parvovirus B19, influenza, CMV and Epstein-Barr virus appeared linked to several top co-occurrence clusters. Three of the identified cytomegalovirus-associated TCR beta chains were confirmed in vitro to be specific for cytomegalovirus antigens. Some IMGT-functional V segments, including TRBV6-2 and TRBV6-3, could not be told apart with the 87-base-pair reads, so those segments were excluded. In a later analysis, the rate of TCR association differed among HLA loci, with DRB1 alleles having the most associated TCRs and HLA-C alleles having the fewest. A cluster of highly shared sequence variants was judged likely to represent a technical artifact of the sequencing pipeline. Compared with the roughly 670-donor mean, donors in an Asian-associated ancestry cluster had fewer N-insertions in productive TCRs, according to a later genetic analysis. Correlated functional status among segregating V segments might reflect linkage disequilibrium, but an unknown experimental factor could not be ruled out. Broadly in line with IMGT annotations, most TCR beta V segments showed up in productive rearrangements about 90% or about 30% of the time in an earlier analysis of 587 of the donors. The study listed 164 TCR beta chains as associated with cytomegalovirus. Because some donors lacked HLA typing at each locus, the association tests relied only on the typed subset. A later analysis found that most CMV-associated TCR beta chains appeared HLA-restricted, with HLA associations seemingly driven largely by CMV exposure. Specific HLA alleles were associated with over 15,000 TCR beta sequences at a false discovery rate of 0.05 in a later analysis. About 15 rarely observed V segments, including chromosome 9 orphons, were excluded from the earlier analysis of almost 600 of the donors because counts were too low. When HLA alleles, especially DR and DQ, strongly co-occurred, TCR associations were difficult to assign to individual alleles. The classifier was reported to diagnose cytomegalovirus status with high specificity and sensitivity in both the original and validation cohorts. A further reported finding was that TCR beta sequences accurately predicted the HLA-A and HLA-B alleles for most subjects in the first cohort. It was suggested by the authors that the approach could potentially be generalized to other disease states and immunological phenotypes. The only immune exposure information available for the cohort was CMV serostatus. Presence/absence analyses assumed roughly uniform sequencing depth across donors, an assumption that may not hold. Most TCR sequences were seen in very few donors, while some public TCRs were found in many individuals. V-gene and J-gene trimming of TCR beta chains was associated with a missense DCLRE1C variant in a later genetic analysis, and the association was replicated in an independent cohort. Only TCR beta chains were sequenced in this cohort, and the absence of alpha or paired-chain data limited detectable features. In a later analysis, HLA-associated TCR beta chains were found to be more clonally expanded and to have lower generation probabilities than equally common non-associated chains.

The cohort was made up of around 720 healthy bone marrow donors. At the time of sampling, all cohort members were nominally healthy, though unrecorded immune exposures were likely present. The donor tested CMV seronegative and was one of the 352 seronegative cohort members. Every donor gave a peripheral blood sample, and the peripheral blood mononuclear cells from that sample were used for TCR beta sequencing. Genomic DNA extraction from the blood cell samples was performed with the Qiagen DNeasy Blood Extraction Kit. Receptor amplification or capture employed the immunoSEQ multiplex PCR assay. For the multiplex PCR, a mixture combining 60 forward primers for TCR Vbeta segments and 13 reverse primers for TCR Jbeta segments was used. The CDR3 region of rearranged TCR beta genes was amplified from genomic DNA with a multiplex PCR assay. On the Illumina HiSeq System, the amplified TCR beta libraries were sequenced as 87-base-pair reads. The source study handled its data this way. A later analysis tallied 75 million to 85 million unique TCR beta chains across the 640 or so repertoires, and about 10 million of those chains were shared by two or more donors. A nearest-neighbor algorithm error-corrected the raw reads and collapsed the reads into unique sequences, merging closely related sequences to remove PCR and sequencing errors. V, D and J gene segments were assigned by aligning CDR3 sequences to IMGT reference sequences. For a sequence to be retained, a match of at least six nucleotides was required to both a V gene segment and a J gene segment. Rearrangements were called productive when the CDR3 lacked stop codons and stayed in frame with V and J; all others were non-productive. CDR3 was defined according to IMGT convention as the region running from the second conserved V-encoded cysteine to the conserved J-encoded phenylalanine. In an earlier analysis of around 640 of the donors, sequences lacking an unambiguous match to a single V gene segment were excluded. In an earlier analysis of some 590 of the donors, a V segment was called functional when productive rearrangements were above 56.7%, and segregating when the standard deviation between donors exceeded 5%. To diagnose cytomegalovirus status from the catalog of TCR beta chain sequences, a statistical classification framework was built. In a later analysis, TCR nucleotide sequences were compared against IMGT/GENE-DB human TR gene sequences so that V and J genes could be assigned. The TCRdist pipeline was used in a later analysis to assign CDR3 sequences and most-parsimonious VDJ recombination scenarios. In a later analysis, every TCR beta chain was defined by the combination of its CDR3 amino acid sequence and its V-gene family, and reads without a unique V-gene family were dropped. As a way to deal with suspected cross-contamination and a sequencing artifact, a later analysis dropped approximately 570 nucleotide sequences that were highly shared and had low generation probability. In a later analysis, a clonal expansion index for each public chain was calculated from normalized within-repertoire ranks of inferred template counts. In a later analysis, generation probabilities were computed with a VDJ recombination model fitted to out-of-frame rearrangements, and the resulting probabilities were checked against IGoR. A later analysis scored TCR-TCR, TCR-HLA and TCR-CMV co-occurrence with hypergeometric tests, applying a repertoire-size bias correction to TCR pairs. False discovery rates were estimated in a later analysis by permuting HLA or CMV assignments 20 times. A later analysis grouped co-occurring TCRs with DBSCAN, adding TCRdist sequence similarity when clustering within HLA-allele-positive subsets. Repertoires with fewer than 30,000 or more than 120,000 public chains were left out of co-occurrence clustering, as were a few repertoires with anomalous nucleotide sharing. TCRdb carries this immuneACCESS record with in-frame sequences only. Its versions omit some clonotypes, under half of them owing to an unresolved V gene in the studies checked, with the rest unexplained. The V and J calls and clone size are taken from that table; D and trimming were inferred from the DNA. This sample gives 150,000 to 180,000 clones in total; over 60% of them show up just once. The top ten clonotypes cover around 3.6% of the sample.

Sequenced material: PBMCs. This TCR derives from a woman between 40 and 50 years old in good health and CMV-seronegative. In this chain, TRBV30 is recombined with TRBJ2-5, with a weak D call of TRBD1 (6 bases match). The CDR3 region has the sequence CAWGTGSRETQYF. The sequence in DNA is TGTGCCTGGGGAACAGGGAGTAGGGAGACCCAGTACTTC. The CDR3, completed at both ends by the reference TRBV30 and TRBJ2-5 genes, gives the full variable domain SQTIHQWPATLVQPVGSPLSLECTVEGTSNPNLYWYRQAAGRGLQLLFYSVGIGQISSEVPQNLSASRPQDRQFILSSKKLLLSDSGFYLCAWGTGSRETQYFGPGTRLLVL.